This TCR beta chain was identified during a study of regulatory T cells in long-lasting Graves disease. Study-level points and caveats: Persistent disease samples used TRBV28, TRBJ1-2 and TRBJ2-5 preferentially.

The CDR3 is made up of 12 amino acids. CDR1 and CDR2 from the germline V gene are DFQATT and SNEGSKA (reference sequence). Trimming cost V 5 bases and J 0 bases, with 7 bases left between them. This clonotype was recorded at least ten times. No antigen is known for it. The time point denotes: newly diagnosed GD, antithyroid drugs for less than 3 months. RNA extracted from PBMCs served as the sequencing template. CDR3-region Arm-PCR and iRepertoire HTBI primers produced the TCR beta libraries. Each CDR3 protein is one row after TCRdb ran MiXCR on the multiplex PCR reads. This repertoire shows 440,000 or so distinct CDR3 sequences, about 15% found once; its top ten account for over 15%. The sample also formed part of further work on T cells in Graves' hyperthyroidism and ophthalmopathy.

The receptor's source is a woman in her 30s with Graves disease. The material was peripheral blood mononuclear cells (PBMCs), obtained at new diagnosis, from a patient treated with antithyroid drugs. This chain connects TRBV20-1 to TRBJ1-2; D unclear. CDR3 protein: CSAPAPNYGYTF. The CDR3 nucleotides are TGCAGTGCTCCCGCCCCTAACTATGGCTACACCTTC.